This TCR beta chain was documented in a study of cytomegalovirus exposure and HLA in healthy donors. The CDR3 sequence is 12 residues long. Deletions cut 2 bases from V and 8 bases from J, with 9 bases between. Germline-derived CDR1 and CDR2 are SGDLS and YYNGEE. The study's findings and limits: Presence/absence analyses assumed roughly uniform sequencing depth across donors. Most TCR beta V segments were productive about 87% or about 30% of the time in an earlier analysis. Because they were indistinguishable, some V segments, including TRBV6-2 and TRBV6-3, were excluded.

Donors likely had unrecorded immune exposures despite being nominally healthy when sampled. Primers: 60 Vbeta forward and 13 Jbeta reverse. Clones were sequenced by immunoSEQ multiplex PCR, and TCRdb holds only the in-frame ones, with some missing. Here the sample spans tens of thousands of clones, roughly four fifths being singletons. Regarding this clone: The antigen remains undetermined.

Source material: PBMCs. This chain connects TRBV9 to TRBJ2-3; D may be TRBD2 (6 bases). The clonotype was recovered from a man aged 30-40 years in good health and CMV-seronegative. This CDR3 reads CASSVNSGTQYF. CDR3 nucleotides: TGTGCCAGCAGCGTCAATAGCGGTACGCAGTATTTT.